The sequence of this T cell receptor (beta chain) was determined in a study of identical twins. This clonotype has more than one count but fewer than ten. The donors were all healthy and Caucasian. Unique molecular identifiers were present on cDNA, and template switching added a universal primer site. TCRdb independently ran MiXCR on the 5' RACE reads; one entry per CDR3 protein. The sample lists around 490,000 distinct CDR3 sequences, roughly 15% seen once, with roughly 0.43% in the top ten. The data also belong to a second study, concerning yellow fever vaccine responses in identical twins.

Sequencing was carried out using CD4+ T cells sorted from blood. The clonotype was recovered from a woman aged 18-29 years in good health.

The CDR3 DNA is TGCAGTGCTAGAGCAGCAGGGCTAGCGGGGGGTAATGAGCAGTTCTTC. It is translated as CSARAAGLAGGNEQFF. The chain combines TRBV20-1 with TRBJ2-1, with TRBD2 identical over 11 bases. Germline assignment: CDR1 DFQATT and CDR2 SNEGSKA (reference sequence). The CDR3 sequence is 16 residues long. Losses at the gene ends were 1 base for V and 7 bases for J; bases not matched to a gene: 9.